This TCR beta chain appears in the sequencing data of a study of cytomegalovirus exposure and HLA in healthy donors. Study-level results: Among immune exposure information, only CMV serostatus was available.

Trimming removed 3 bases at V and 0 bases at J, with 6 bases between. CDR3 length: 14 amino acids. In germline, CDR1 is KGHSH, CDR2 LQKENI. Primers for the PCR totalled 60 Vbeta and 13 Jbeta. The method was immunoSEQ multiplex PCR; TCRdb's version includes in-frame clones alone and lacks a portion of them. Found here are about 150,000 clones; the top ten clones hold under 2.5%. Notes on this clone: Its antigen is not identified.

The specimen was PBMCs. The chain joins TRBV18 to TRBJ1-5; D ambiguous. The receptor's source is a man in his thirties or forties in good health and CMV-seronegative. The CDR3 DNA reads as TGTGCCAGCTCACCTAGTCATAGCAATCAGCCCCAGCATTTT. Amino acid sequence: CASSPSHSNQPQHF.